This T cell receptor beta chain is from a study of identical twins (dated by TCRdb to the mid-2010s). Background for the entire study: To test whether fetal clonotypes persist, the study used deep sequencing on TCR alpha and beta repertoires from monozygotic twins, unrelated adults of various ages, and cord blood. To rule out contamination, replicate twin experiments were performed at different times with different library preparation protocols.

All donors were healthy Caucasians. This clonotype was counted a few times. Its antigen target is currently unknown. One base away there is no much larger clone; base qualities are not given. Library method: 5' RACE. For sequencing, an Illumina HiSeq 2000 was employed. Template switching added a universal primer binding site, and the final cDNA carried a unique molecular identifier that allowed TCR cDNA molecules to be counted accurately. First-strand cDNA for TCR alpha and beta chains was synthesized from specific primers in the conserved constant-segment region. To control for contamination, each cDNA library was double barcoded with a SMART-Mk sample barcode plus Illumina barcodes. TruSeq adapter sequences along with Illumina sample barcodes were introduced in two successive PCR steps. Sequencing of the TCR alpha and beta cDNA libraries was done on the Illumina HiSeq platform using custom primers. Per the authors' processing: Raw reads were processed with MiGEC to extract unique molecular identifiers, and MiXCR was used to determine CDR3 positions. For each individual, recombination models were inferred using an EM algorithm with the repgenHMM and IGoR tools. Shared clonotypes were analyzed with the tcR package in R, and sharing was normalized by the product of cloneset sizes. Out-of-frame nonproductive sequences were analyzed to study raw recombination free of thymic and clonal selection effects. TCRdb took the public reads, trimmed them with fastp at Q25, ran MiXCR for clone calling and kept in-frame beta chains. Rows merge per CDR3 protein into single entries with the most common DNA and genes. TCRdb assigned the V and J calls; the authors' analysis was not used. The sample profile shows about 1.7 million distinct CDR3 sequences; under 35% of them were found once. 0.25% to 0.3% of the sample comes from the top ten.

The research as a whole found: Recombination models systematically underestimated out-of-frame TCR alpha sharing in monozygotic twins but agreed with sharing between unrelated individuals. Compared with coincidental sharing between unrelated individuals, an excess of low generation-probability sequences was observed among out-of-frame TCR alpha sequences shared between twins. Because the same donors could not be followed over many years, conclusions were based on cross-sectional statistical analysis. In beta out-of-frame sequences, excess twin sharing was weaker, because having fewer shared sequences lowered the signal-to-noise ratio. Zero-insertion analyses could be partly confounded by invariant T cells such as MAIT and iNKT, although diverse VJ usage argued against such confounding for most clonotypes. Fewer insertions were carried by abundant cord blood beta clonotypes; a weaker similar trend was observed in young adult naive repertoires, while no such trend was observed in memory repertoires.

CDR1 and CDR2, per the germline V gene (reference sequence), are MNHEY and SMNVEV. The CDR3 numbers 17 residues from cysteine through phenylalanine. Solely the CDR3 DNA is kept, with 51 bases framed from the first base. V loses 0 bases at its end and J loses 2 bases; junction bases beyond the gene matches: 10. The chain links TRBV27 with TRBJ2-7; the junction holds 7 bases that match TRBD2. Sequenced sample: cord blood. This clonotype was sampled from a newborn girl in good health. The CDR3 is CASSLSRLASGTYEQYF. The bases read TGTGCCAGCAGTTTATCGCGCCTCGCTAGCGGAACCTACGAGCAGTACTTC.